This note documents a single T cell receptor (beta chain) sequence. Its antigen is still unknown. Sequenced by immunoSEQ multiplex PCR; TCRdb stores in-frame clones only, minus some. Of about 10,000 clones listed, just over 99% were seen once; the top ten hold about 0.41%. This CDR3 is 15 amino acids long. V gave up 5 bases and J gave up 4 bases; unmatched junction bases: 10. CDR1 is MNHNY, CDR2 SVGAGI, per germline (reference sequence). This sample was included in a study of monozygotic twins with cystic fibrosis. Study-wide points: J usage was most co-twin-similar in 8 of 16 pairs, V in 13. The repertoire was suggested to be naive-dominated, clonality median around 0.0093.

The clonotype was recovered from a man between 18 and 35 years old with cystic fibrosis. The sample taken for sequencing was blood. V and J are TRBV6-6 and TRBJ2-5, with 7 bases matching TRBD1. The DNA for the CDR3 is TGTGCCAGCAGTCCACTTGACAGGGTGAGAGAGACCCAGTACTTC. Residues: CASSPLDRVRETQYF.